This T cell receptor (beta chain) is from a study of shared clonotypes between healthy human individuals. About the research overall: Per donor, CD8 memory used one plate, CD8 naive used two, CD4 memory used three and CD4 naive used three. The study's findings and limits: Non-shared clonotypes displayed generation probabilities falling below those of clonotypes present in all four donors. The study generally estimated greater richness for naive than memory subsets. Shared clonotypes: approximately 4.5% naive CD4, around 3.7% naive CD8, less than 2.5% memory CD4, approximately 0.37% memory CD8.

The protocol was immunoSEQ multiplex PCR, while the TCRdb copy is restricted to in-frame clones and leaves out a portion. The sample consists of about 380,000 clones, about 96% of them appearing once. From germline, CDR1 is MNHEY and CDR2 SMNVEV (reference sequence). The CDR3 has 14 amino acids. With 5 bases removed from V and 2 bases from J, the gap between germline ends came to 10 bases. For this clone: Its antigen is unidentified.

The TCR originated in a man in his thirties or forties in good health. The chain links TRBV27 to TRBJ1-5; D is unresolved. The sample was memory CD8+ T cells sorted from blood. Documented subset: CD45RO+ cells pooled with CCR7-negative TemRA cells. The CDR3 coding sequence is TGTGCCAGCAGTCCGGAGCAAGGCAATCAGCCCCAGCATTTT. Translation gives CASSPEQGNQPQHF.